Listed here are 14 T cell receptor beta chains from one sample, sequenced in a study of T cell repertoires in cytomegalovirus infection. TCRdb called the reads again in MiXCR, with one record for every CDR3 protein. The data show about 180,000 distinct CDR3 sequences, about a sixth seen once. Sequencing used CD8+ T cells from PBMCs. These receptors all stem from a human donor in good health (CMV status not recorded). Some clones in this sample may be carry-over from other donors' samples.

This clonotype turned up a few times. CDR3 in amino acids: CASSPSGAMNTEAFF. The CDR3 DNA follows: TGTGCCAGCAGCCCATCCGGGGCTATGAACACTGAAGCTTTCTTT. The chain combines TRBV7-2 with TRBJ1-1, with D tentatively TRBD1 (5 bases). Germline V gives CDR1 SGHTA, CDR2 FQGNSA. There are 15 residues in the CDR3. V was trimmed by 5 bases and J by 0 bases, leaving 13 bases between them. The variable domain in full, with the rest retrieved from reference TRBV7-2 and TRBJ1-1, is GAGVSQSPSNKVTEKGKDVELRCDPISGHTALYWYRQSLGQGLEFLIYFQGNSAPDKSGLPSDRFSAERTGGSVSTLTIQRTQQEDSAVYLCASSPSGAMNTEAFFGQGTRLTVV.

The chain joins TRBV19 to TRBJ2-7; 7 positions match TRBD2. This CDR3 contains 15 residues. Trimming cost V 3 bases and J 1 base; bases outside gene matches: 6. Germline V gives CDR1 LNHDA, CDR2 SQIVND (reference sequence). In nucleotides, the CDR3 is TGTGCCAGTAGTATCGGGCTAGCGGATTCCTACGAGCAGTACTTC. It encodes CASSIGLADSYEQYF.

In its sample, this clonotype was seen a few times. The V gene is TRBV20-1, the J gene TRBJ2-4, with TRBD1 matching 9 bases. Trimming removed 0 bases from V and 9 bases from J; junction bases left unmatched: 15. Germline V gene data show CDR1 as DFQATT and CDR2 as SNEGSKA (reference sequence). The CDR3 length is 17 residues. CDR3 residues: CSAREPRATGGRVIQYF. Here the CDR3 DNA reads TGCAGTGCTAGAGAACCCAGAGCTACAGGGGGCAGGGTCATTCAGTACTTC.

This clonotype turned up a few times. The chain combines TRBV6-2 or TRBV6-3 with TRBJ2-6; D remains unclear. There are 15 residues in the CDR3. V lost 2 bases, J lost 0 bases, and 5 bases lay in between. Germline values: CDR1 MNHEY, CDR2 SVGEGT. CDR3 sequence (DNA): TGTGCCAGCAGTTACCCAGACTCTGGGGCCAACGTCCTGACTTTC. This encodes CASSYPDSGANVLTF.

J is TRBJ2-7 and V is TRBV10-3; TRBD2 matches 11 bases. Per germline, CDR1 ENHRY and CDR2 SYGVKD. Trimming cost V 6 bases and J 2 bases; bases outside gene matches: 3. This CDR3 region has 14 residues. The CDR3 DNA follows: TGTGCCATCAGGGGGACTAGCGGAACCTACGAGCAGTACTTC. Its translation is CAIRGTSGTYEQYF.

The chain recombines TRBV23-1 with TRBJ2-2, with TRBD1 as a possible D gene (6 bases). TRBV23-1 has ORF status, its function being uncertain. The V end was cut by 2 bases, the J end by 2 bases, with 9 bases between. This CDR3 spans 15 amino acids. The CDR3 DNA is TGCGCCAGCAGTCAACAGGACAGCAACACCGGGGAGCTGTTTTTT. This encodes CASSQQDSNTGELFF.

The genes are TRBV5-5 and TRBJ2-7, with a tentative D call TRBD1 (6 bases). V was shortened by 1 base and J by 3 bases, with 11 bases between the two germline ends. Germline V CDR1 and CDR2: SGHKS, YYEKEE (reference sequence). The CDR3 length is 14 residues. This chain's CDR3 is CASSLTGHHYEQYF. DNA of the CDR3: TGTGCCAGCAGCTTGACGGGACACCACTACGAGCAGTACTTC.

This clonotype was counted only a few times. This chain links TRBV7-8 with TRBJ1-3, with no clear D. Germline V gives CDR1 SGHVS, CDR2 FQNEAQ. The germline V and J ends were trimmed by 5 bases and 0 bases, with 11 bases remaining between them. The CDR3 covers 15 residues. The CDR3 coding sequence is TGTGCCAGCAGCCTCTTAAGGGACTCTGGAAACACCATATATTTT. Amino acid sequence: CASSLLRDSGNTIYF. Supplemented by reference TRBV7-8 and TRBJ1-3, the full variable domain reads GAGVSQSPRYKVAKRGQDVALRCDPISGHVSLFWYQQALGQGPEFLTYFQNEAQLDKSGLPSDRFFAERPEGSVSTLKIQRTQQEDSAVYLCASSLLRDSGNTIYFGEGSWLTVV.

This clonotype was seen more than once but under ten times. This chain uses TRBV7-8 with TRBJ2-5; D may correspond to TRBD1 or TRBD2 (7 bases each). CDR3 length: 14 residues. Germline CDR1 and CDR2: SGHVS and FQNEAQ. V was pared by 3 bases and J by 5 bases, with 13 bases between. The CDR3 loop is CASSLQGGEETQYF. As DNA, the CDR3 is TGTGCCAGCAGCTTGCAGGGGGGGGAGGAGACCCAGTACTTC.

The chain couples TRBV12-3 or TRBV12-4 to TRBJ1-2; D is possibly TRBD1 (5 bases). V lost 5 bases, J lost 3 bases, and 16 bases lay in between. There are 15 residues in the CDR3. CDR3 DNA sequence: TGTGCCAGCAGTGGCAACCGGAGGGGTGACTATGGCTACACCTTC. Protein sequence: CASSGNRRGDYGYTF.

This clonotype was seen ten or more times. The CDR3 loop is CASSTTTALSGNTIYF. The CDR3, as DNA: TGTGCCAGCAGCACCACTACAGCGCTCTCTGGAAACACCATATATTTT. J is TRBJ1-3 and V is TRBV11-2; D unclear. The CDR3 length is 16 residues. V lost 5 bases, J lost 0 bases, and 14 bases lay in between. Germline V lookup: CDR1 SGHAT, CDR2 FQNNGV.

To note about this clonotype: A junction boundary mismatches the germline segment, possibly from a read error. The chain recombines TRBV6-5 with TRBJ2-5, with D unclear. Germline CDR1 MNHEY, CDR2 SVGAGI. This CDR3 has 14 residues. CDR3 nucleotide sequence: TGTGCCCGCAGTTACCTGGGCCTCCAAGAGACCCAGTACTTC. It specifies CARSYLGLQETQYF.

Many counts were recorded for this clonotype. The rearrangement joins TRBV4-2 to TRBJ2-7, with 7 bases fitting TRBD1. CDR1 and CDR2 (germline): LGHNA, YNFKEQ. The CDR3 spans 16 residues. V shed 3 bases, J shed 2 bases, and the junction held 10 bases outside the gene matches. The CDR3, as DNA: TGTGCCAGCAGCCACTACCCCAGGGGGTGGGCCTACGAGCAGTACTTC. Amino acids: CASSHYPRGWAYEQYF.

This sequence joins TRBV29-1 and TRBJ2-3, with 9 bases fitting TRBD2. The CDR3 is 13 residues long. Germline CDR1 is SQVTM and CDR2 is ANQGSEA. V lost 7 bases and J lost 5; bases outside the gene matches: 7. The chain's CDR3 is CSGGGVPGDTQYF. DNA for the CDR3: TGCAGCGGCGGGGGGGTGCCGGGAGATACGCAGTATTTT.